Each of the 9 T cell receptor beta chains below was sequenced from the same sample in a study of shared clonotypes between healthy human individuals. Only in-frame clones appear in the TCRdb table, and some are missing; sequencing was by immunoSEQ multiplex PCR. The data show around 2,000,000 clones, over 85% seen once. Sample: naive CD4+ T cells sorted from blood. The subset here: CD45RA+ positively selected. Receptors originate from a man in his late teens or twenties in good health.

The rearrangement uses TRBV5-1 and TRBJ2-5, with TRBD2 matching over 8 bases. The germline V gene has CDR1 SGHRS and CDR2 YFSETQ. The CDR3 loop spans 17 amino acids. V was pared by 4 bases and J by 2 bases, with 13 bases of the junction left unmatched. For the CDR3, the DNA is TGCGCCAGCAGCCGTCGCCGCGGTGCTAGCGGGCAAGAGACCCAGTACTTC. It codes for CASSRRRGASGQETQYF.

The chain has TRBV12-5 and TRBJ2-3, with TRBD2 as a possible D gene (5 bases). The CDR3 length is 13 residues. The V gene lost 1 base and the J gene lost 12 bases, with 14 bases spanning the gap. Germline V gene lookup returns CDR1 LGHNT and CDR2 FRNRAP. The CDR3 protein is CASGLDPLAGQYF. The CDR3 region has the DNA TGTGCTAGTGGTTTGGATCCCCTAGCCGGTCAGTATTTT.

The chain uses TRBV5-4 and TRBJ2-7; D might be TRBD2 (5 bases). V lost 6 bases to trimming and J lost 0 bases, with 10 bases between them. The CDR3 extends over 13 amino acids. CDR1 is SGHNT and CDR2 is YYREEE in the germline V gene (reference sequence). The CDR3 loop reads CASNDGNSYEQYF. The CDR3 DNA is TGTGCCAGCAATGACGGGAACTCCTACGAGCAGTACTTC.

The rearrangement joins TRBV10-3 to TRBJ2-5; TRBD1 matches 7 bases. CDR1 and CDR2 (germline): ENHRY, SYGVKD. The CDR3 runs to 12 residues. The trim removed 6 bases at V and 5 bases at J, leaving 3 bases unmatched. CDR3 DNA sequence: TGTGCCATCAGCTGGGACAGCGAGACCCAGTACTTC. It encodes CAISWDSETQYF.

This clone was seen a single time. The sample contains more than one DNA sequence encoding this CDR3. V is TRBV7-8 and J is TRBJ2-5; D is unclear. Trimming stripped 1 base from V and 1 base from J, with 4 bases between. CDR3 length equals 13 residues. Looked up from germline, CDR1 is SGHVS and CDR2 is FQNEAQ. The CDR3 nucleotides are TGTGCCAGCAGCTTAGGCCTCCAAGAGACCCAGTACTTC. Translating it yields CASSLGLQETQYF.

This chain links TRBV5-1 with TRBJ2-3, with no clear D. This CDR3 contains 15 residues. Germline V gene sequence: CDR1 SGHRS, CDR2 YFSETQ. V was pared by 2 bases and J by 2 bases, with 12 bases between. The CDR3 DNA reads TGCGCCAGCAGCTTTAGTTGGGGTATCACAGATACGCAGTATTTT. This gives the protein CASSFSWGITDTQYF.

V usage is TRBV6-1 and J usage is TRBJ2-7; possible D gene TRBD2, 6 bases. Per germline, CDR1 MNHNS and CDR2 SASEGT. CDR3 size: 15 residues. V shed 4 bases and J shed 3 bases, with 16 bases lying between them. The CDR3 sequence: CASSAGSLAHYEQYF. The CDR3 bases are TGTGCCAGCAGTGCCGGGAGTCTCGCCCACTACGAGCAGTACTTC.

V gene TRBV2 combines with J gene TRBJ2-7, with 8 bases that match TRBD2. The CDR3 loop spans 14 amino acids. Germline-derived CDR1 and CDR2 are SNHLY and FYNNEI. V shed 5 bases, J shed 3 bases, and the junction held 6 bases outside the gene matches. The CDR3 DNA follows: TGTGCCAGCAGTCACCGGGAGGGCCGCTACGAGCAGTACTTC. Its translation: CASSHREGRYEQYF.

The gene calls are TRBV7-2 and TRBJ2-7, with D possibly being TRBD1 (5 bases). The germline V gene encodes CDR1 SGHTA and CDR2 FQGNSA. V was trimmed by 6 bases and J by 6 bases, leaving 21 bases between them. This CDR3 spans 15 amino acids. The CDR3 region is CASRRQGEVSGEQYF. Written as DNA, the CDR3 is TGTGCCAGCAGGCGACAAGGGGAAGTGTCGGGCGAGCAGTACTTC.